The source of this T cell receptor (beta chain) is a study of TIL therapy for anti-PD-1-resistant metastatic lung cancer. Turning to the study itself: Half of patients were current or former smokers.

Time point described: pre-treatment sample, taken before nivolumab and TIL therapy. The tumor samples were excised metastases, mostly pleural nodules or supraclavicular lymph nodes. Adults with stage 4 NSCLC were enrolled in a phase I trial. This clone was seen a handful of times. The immunoSEQ assay was v3. TCRdb keeps only in-frame clones here, not all; method: immunoSEQ multiplex PCR. The data show about 100,000 clones, with about three fifths seen just once and approximately 11% held by the top ten. The TCR comes from a person between 30 and 79 years old with non-small cell lung cancer. This material consisted of tumor tissue, taken at baseline.

The CDR3 DNA reads as TGCGCCAGCAGTAGGGCACCTCAGGGACGCTTAAACTATGGCTACACCTTC. Protein sequence: CASSRAPQGRLNYGYTF. The V call is TRBV23-1, the J call TRBJ1-2; possibly TRBD1 for D (5 bases). TRBV23-1 is an open reading frame, and its role is uncertain. V dropped 5 bases and J dropped 2 bases, with 21 bases sitting between them. This CDR3 has 17 amino acids.